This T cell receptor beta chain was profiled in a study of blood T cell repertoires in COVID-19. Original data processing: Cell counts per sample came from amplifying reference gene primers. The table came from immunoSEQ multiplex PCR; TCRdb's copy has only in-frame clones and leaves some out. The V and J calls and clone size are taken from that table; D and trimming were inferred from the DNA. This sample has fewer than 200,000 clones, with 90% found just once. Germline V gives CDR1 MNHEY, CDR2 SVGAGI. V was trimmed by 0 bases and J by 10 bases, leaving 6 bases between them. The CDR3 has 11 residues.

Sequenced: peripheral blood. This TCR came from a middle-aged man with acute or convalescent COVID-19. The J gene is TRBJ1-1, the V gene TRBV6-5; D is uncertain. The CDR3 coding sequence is TGTGCCAGCAGTTACTCTGGAGCAGCTTTCTTT. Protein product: CASSYSGAAFF.